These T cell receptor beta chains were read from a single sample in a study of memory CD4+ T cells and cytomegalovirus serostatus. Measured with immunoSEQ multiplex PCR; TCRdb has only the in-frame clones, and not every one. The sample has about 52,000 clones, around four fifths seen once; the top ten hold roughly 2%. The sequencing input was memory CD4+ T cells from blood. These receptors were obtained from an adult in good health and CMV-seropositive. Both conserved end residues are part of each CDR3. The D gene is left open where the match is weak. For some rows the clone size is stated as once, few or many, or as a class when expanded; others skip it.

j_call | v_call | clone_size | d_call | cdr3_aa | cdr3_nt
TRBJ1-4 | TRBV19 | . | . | CASSMGRFGEKLFF | TGTGCCAGTAGTATGGGGAGGTTCGGTGAAAAACTGTTTTTT
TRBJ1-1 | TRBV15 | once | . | CATSRGGSPPEAFF | TGTGCCACCAGCAGAGGCGGGTCACCGCCTGAAGCTTTCTTT
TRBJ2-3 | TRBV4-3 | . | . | CASSQEAGARGAASTQYF | TGCGCCAGCAGCCAAGAGGCAGGGGCCCGGGGGGCGGCAAGTACGCAGTATTTT
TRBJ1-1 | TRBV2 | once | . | CASSEQGYTEAFF | TGTGCCAGCAGTGAACAGGGGTACACTGAAGCTTTCTTT
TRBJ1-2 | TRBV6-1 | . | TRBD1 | CASWTGRNGYTF | TGTGCCAGCTGGACAGGGCGGAATGGCTACACCTTC
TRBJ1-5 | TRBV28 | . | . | CASSAGTSYSNQPQHF | TGTGCCAGCAGTGCCGGGACATCTTATAGCAATCAGCCCCAGCATTTT
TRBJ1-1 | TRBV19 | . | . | CASSPYREDTEAFF | TGTGCCAGTAGTCCGTACAGGGAGGACACTGAAGCTTTCTTT
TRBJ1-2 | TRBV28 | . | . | CASRGPSYGYTF | TGTGCCAGCAGGGGTCCTTCCTATGGCTACACCTTC
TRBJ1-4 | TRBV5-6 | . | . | CASSFRQGSNEKLFF | TGTGCCAGCAGCTTTAGGCAGGGGAGTAATGAAAAACTGTTTTTT
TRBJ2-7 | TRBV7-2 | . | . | CASSLAAMRDSPYEQYF | TGTGCCAGCAGCTTAGCCGCAATGCGGGACAGTCCATACGAGCAGTACTTC
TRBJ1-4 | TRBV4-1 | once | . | CASSQVAGVEKLFF | TGCGCCAGCAGCCAAGTGGCGGGGGTTGAAAAACTGTTTTTT
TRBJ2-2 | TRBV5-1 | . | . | CASSLELTGELFF | TGCGCCAGCAGCTTGGAGTTAACCGGGGAGCTGTTTTTT
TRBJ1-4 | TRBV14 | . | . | CASSQFSGRTNEKLFF | TGTGCCAGCAGCCAATTCTCAGGGCGCACTAATGAAAAACTGTTTTTT
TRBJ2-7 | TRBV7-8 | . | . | CASSFLFSSTEQYF | TGTGCCAGCAGCTTCTTGTTCAGCAGTACCGAGCAGTACTTC
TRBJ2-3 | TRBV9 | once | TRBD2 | CASSPRLAGGGDTQYF | TGTGCCAGCAGCCCTCGACTAGCGGGAGGGGGAGATACGCAGTATTTT
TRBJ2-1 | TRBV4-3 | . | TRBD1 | CASSQAGQNYNEQFF | TGCGCCAGCAGCCAAGCGGGACAGAACTACAATGAGCAGTTCTTC
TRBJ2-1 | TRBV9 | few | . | CASSVAITGERNEQFF | TGTGCCAGCAGCGTAGCTATTACCGGGGAACGGAATGAGCAGTTCTTC
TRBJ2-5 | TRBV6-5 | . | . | CASSFSNSGFETQYF | TGTGCCAGCAGTTTCAGTAATAGCGGTTTCGAGACCCAGTACTTC
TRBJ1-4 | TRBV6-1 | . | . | CASSDVMGQNEKLFF | TGTGCCAGCAGTGATGTAATGGGCCAGAATGAAAAACTGTTTTTT
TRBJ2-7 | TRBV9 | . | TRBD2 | CASSSGLAEYEQYF | TGTGCCAGCAGCTCGGGACTAGCGGAATACGAGCAGTACTTC
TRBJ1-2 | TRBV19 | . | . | CASSTPRLPTGYTF | TGTGCCAGTAGTACCCCCAGACTCCCGACAGGCTACACCTTC
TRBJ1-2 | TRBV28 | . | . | CAGGHGRGYTF | TGTGCCGGGGGGCACGGGAGGGGCTACACCTTC
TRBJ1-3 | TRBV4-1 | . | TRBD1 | CASSQKDRGNTIYF | TGCGCCAGCAGCCAAAAGGACAGGGGAAACACCATATATTTT
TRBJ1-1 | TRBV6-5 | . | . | CASSYGVGGNTEAFF | TGTGCCAGCAGTTACGGGGTAGGGGGGAACACTGAAGCTTTCTTT
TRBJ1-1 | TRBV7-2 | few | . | CASSLATPPTTEAFF | TGTGCCAGCAGCTTGGCAACCCCCCCTACCACTGAAGCTTTCTTT
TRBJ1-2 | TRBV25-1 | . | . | CASSEKGRDGYTF | TGTGCCAGCAGTGAGAAAGGACGGGATGGCTACACCTTC
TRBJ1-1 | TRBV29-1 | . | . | CSAVDRLTLNRAFF | TGCAGCGCCGTTGACAGACTCACACTGAATAGAGCTTTCTTT
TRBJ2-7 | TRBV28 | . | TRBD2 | CASSLLAGVYEQYF | TGTGCCAGCAGTTTACTAGCGGGAGTCTACGAGCAGTACTTC
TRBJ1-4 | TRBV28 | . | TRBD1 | CASRSGGADEKLFF | TGTGCCAGCCGGTCAGGGGGCGCGGATGAAAAACTGTTTTTT
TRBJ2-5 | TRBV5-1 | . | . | CASSPYRAVDQETQYF | TGCGCCAGCAGCCCCTACCGGGCAGTCGACCAAGAGACCCAGTACTTC